This TCR beta chain was found in a study of CD8 T cells in ankylosing spondylitis. Findings and caveats of the study: Some of the motif variants had earlier been found in reactive arthritis patients' fluid and blood. Clones linked to disease were reported to show significant enrichment in matched ankylosing spondylitis synovial fluid.

TCRdb re-called the 5' RACE reads through MiXCR, storing one row per CDR3 protein. The sample lists approximately 240,000 distinct CDR3 sequences; 10% were seen once. There are a few counts of this clonotype. Its specificity is not known. The clonotype originates from a male donor with ankylosing spondylitis or in good health (not recorded which). The specimen was blood, either unsorted or a sorted T cell fraction (not recorded which).

CDR3 sequence: CAWSLGWDRAVNEQFF. CDR3 DNA: TGTGCCTGGAGTCTGGGATGGGACAGGGCAGTCAATGAGCAGTTCTTC. The chain recombines TRBV30 with TRBJ2-1; 9 bases are a match to TRBD1. This CDR3 is built from 16 residues. The V and J ends lost 2 bases and 6 bases, in that order; junction bases with no gene match: 11. The germline V gene encodes CDR1 GTSNPN and CDR2 SVGIG (reference sequence). Full variable domain (outside the CDR3, taken from reference TRBV30 and TRBJ2-1): SQTIHQWPATLVQPVGSPLSLECTVEGTSNPNLYWYRQAAGRGLQLLFYSVGIGQISSEVPQNLSASRPQDRQFILSSKKLLLSDSGFYLCAWSLGWDRAVNEQFFGPGTRLTVL.